This TCR beta chain was captured in a study of blood T cell repertoires in COVID-19. Germline-derived CDR1 and CDR2 are LNHDA and SQIVND (reference sequence). The CDR3 is 13 residues long. The ends were cut back, 10 bases at V and 3 bases at J, with 13 bases in the middle. Produced via immunoSEQ multiplex PCR; TCRdb's table is partial and in-frame only. The sample includes 120,000 to 150,000 clones, approximately 87% seen only once; the top ten take 0.95% to 1.5%. What was sequenced was PBMCs or T cells enriched from blood (not recorded which). The genes are TRBV19 and TRBJ1-5; tentatively, D is TRBD1 (5 bases). This receptor was taken from a woman aged 25 to 45 with acute COVID-19. The CDR3 bases are TGTGCCACCACGGCAGGGAACAATCAGCCCCAGCATTTT. This sequence encodes CATTAGNNQPQHF.